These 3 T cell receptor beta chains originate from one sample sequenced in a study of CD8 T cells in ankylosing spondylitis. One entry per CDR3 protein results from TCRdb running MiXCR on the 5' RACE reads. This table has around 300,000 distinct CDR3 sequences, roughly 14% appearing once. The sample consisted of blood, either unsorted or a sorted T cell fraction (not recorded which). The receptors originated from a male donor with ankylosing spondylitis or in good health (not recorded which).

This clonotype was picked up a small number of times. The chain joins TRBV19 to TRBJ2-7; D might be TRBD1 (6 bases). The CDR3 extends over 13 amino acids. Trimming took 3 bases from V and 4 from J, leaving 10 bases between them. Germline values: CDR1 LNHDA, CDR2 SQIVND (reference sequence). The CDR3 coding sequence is TGTGCCAGTAGTATGCGGACAGCTTACGAGCAGTACTTC. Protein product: CASSMRTAYEQYF.

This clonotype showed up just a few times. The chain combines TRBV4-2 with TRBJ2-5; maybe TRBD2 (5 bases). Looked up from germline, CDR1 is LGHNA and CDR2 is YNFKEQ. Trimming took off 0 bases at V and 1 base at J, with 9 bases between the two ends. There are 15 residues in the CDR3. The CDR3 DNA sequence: TGTGCCAGCAGCCAAGATCCGGGGTTCCAAGAGACCCAGTACTTC. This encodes CASSQDPGFQETQYF.

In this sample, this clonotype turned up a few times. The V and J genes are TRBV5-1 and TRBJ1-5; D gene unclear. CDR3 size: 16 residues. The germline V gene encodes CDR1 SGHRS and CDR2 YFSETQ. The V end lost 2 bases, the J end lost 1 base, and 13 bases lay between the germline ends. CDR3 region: CASSLSGPGSNQPQHF. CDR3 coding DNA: TGCGCCAGCAGCTTAAGCGGTCCAGGAAGCAATCAGCCCCAGCATTTT.